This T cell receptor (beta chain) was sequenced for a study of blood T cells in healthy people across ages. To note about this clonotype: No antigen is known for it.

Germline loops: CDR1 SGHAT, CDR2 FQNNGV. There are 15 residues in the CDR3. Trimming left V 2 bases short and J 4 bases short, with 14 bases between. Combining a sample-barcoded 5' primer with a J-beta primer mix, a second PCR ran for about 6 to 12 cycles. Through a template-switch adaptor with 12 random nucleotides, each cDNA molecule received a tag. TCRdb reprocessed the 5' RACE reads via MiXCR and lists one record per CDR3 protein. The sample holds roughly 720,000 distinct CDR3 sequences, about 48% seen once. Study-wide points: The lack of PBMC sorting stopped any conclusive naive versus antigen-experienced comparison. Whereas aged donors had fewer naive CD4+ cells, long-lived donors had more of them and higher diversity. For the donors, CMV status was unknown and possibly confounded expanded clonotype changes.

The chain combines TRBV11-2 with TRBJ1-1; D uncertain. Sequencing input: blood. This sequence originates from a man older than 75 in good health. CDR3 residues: CASSLIGRPGTEAFF. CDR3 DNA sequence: TGTGCCAGCAGCTTAATTGGCAGGCCAGGCACTGAAGCTTTCTTT.